This note documents a single TCR beta chain sequence. Its recognized antigen is unknown. No clone much larger than this one lies a single base away; base qualities are absent. The data are from a study of shared clonotypes between healthy human individuals (dated by TCRdb to the early 2020s). Some background on the complete study: A couple of women and a few men aged 18 to 49 years were included in the cohort. Per donor, three plates each were used for CD4 naive and CD4 memory, two for CD8 naive, and one for CD8 memory. The study deeply sequenced blood TCR repertoires of 5 or 6 healthy adults to estimate repertoire size and the extent of clonotype sharing between individuals. Different laboratories and diverse techniques were used to prepare libraries and sequence TCR repertoires, to increase sequencing depth and limit assay-specific biases. Each donor's leukapheresis produced roughly between roughly 0.85 and 10 billion PBMCs.

The donors were healthy, HIV-negative adults who had no recently reported acute infections or vaccinations. Every donor was a Caucasian adult living in Nashville, Tennessee, USA. Magnetic negative selection was used to enrich CD4+ T cells, after which naive cells were positively selected on CD45RA and the negative fraction became the memory subset. Blood was collected by leukapheresis, and PBMCs were isolated by Ficoll-Histopaque density gradient centrifugation and then cryopreserved in liquid nitrogen vapor phase. Analytical flow cytometry was used to check the purity and quantity of every magnetically sorted T cell population. Genomic DNA was isolated from each sorted fraction and quantified by UV absorbance on a Nanodrop 2000c. Overall study results and their limits: Rarefaction of sorted-subset datasets indicated incomplete sequencing despite the large sequencing depth. Pairwise subsampling indicated that sequencing depth was expected to affect the degree of clonotype sharing among donors. When several donors were compared, the shared fraction of clonotypes was roughly 4.8% for naive CD4, 3.5% for naive CD8, more than 2% for memory CD4, and approximately 0.4% for memory CD8. Sampling was limited to blood, and TCR repertoires in tissue likely differ from TCR repertoires in blood. Compared with non-shared clonotypes, the clonotypes found in all four sorted-subset donors had higher generation probabilities. Naive subsets generally had larger estimated clonotype richness than memory subsets did. The small number of donors limited the genetic and exposure-history diversity represented.

Trimming leaves V shorter by 0 bases and J shorter by 4 bases, with the junction holding 2 bases beyond the gene matches. Inclusive of the bounding cysteine and phenylalanine, the CDR3 is 14 residues long. Solely the CDR3 DNA is kept, with 42 bases framed from the first base. Looking up the germline V gene yields CDR1 MGHRA and CDR2 YSYEKL. TCR CDR3 regions were amplified from genomic DNA by multiplex PCR using the deep immunoSEQ assay. For each cell subset, the extracted genomic DNA was distributed evenly across all wells of several immunoSEQ 96-well plates, and each plate served as one replicate. For sorted subsets, each replicate PCR was loaded with roughly 200 ng genomic DNA, equivalent to 30,000 to 35,000 T cell genomes. Purified libraries were quantified with a Qubit 3.0 fluorometer, sized on a Bioanalyzer 2100, and re-quantified with the KAPA Library Quantification kit. A separate single-read 150-cycle Illumina NextSeq 550 flow cell was used to sequence each immunoSEQ 96-well plate. Concerning the study's data processing: Because the immunoSEQ output held only junctional sequences and lacked quality scores, the filtering could not match the filtering applied to full-length reads. To assign V/J genes and CDR3, sequences were annotated against IMGT germline references using PyIR, a Python wrapper for IgBLAST v1.9. Reads were removed for weak V/J assignments (E-value above 1e-6), missing CDR3, stop codons, out-of-frame junctions, or ambiguous translated residues. A V3J clonotype was defined by an identical inferred V gene, J gene, and CDR3 amino acid sequence. To compute the percentage overlap between repertoires, the number of shared unique clonotypes was divided by the size of the smaller repertoire. Three approaches were used to assess repertoire richness: RTK rarefaction, the Chao1 estimator, and Recon v2.1 estimates of unobserved clonotypes. OLGA was used to compute generation probabilities for all TCRbeta clonotypes that the gDNA method yielded from a few donors. Entries here come from immuneACCESS through TCRdb and include only in-frame sequences with V and J called. Some clones fail to appear in such tables; in the studies checked, an unresolved V gene covers under half of the shortfall, and the cause of the remainder is unknown. The V and J calls and clone size are taken from that table; D and trimming were inferred from the DNA. For this sample the table gives some 1,600,000 clones, of which approximately 98% were detected only once. Around 0.47% of the sample lies in the top ten.

The origin of this receptor is a man aged 25 to 45 in good health. Sequencing was performed on naive CD4+ T cells sorted from blood. What the cell subset or site label conveys for this sample: CD45RA+ positively selected. The chain links TRBV4-1 with TRBJ1-2, with TRBD1 identical over 7 junction bases. The CDR3 here reads CASSQDRDSYGYTF. The DNA sequence follows: TGCGCCAGCAGCCAAGATCGGGACAGCTATGGCTACACCTTC.